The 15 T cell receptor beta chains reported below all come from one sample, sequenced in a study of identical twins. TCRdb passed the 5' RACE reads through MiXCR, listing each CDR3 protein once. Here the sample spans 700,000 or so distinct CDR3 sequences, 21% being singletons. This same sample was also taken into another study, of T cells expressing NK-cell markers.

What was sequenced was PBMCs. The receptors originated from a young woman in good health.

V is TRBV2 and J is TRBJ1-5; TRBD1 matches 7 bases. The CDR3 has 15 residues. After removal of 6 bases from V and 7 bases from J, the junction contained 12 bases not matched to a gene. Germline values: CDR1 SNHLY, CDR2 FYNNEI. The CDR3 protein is CASSPQGLGGQPQHF. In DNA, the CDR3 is TGTGCCAGCAGCCCACAGGGGTTGGGCGGCCAGCCCCAGCATTTT.

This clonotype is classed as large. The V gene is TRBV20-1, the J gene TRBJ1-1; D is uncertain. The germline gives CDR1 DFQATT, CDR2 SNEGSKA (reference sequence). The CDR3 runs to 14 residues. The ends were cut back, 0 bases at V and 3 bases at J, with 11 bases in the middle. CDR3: CSARDPGRHTEAFF. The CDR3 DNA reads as TGCAGTGCTAGAGATCCCGGAAGGCACACTGAAGCTTTCTTT.

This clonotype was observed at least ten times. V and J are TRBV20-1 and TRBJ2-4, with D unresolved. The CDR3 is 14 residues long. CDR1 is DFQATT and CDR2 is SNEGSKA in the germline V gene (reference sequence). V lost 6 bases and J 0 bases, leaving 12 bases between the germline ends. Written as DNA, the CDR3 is TGCAGTGCAAGCCTTATAGGAGCCAAAAACATTCAGTACTTC. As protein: CSASLIGAKNIQYF.

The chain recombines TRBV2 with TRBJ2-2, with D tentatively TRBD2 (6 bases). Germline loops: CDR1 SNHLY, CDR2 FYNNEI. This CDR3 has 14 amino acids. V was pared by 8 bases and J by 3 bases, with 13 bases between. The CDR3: CASGVGEDTGELFF. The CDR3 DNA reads TGTGCCAGCGGGGTGGGGGAGGACACCGGGGAGCTGTTTTTT. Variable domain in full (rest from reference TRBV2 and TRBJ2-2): EPEVTQTPSHQVTQMGQEVILRCVPISNHLYFYWYRQILGQKVEFLVSFYNNEISEKSEIFDDQFSVERPDGSNFTLKIRSTKLEDSAMYFCASGVGEDTGELFFGEGSRLTVL.

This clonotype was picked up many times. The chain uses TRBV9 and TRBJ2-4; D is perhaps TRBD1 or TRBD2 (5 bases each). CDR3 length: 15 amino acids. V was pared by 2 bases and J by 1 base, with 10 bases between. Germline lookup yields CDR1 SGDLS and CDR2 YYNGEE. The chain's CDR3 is CASSVAGTAKNIQYF. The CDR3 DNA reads TGTGCCAGCAGCGTCGCAGGGACGGCCAAAAACATTCAGTACTTC.

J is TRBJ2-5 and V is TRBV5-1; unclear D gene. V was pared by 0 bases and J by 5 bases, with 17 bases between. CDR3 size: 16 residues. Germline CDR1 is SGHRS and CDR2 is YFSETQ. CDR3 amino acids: CASSLEIRHSRETQYF. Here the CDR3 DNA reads TGCGCCAGCAGCTTGGAGATCCGACACTCCCGGGAGACCCAGTACTTC.

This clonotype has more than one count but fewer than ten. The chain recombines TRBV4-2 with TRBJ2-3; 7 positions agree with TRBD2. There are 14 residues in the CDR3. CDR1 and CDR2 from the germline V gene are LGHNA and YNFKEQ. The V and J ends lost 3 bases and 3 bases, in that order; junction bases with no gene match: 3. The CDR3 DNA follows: TGTGCCAGCAGCCAGGGGGGGGGGACAGATACGCAGTATTTT. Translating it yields CASSQGGGTDTQYF.

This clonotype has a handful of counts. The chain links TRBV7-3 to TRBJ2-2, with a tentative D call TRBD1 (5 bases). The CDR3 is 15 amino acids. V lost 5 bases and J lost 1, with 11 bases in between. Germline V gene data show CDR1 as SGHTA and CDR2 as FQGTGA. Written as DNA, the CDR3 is TGTGCCAGCAGCCCAGATAGGGGGAACACCGGGGAGCTGTTTTTT. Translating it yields CASSPDRGNTGELFF.

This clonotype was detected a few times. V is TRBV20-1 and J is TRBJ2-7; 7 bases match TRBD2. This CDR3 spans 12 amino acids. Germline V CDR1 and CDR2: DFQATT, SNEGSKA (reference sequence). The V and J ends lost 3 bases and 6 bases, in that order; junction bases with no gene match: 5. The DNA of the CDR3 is TGCAGTGCTAGTTCCGGGAGGACCGAGCAGTACTTC. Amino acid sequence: CSASSGRTEQYF.

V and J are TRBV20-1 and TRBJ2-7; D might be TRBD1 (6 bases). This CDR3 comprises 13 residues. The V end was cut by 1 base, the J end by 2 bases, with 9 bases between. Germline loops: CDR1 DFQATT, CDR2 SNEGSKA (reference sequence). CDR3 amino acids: CSARAQGTYEQYF. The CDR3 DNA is TGCAGTGCTAGAGCACAGGGTACCTACGAGCAGTACTTC.

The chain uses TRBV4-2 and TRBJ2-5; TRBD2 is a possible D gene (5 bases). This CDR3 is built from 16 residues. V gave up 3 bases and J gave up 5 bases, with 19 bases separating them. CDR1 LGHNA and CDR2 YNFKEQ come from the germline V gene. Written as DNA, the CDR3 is TGTGCCAGCAGCCAGGTGGGAGAGGACGACGGGGAGACCCAGTACTTC. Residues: CASSQVGEDDGETQYF.

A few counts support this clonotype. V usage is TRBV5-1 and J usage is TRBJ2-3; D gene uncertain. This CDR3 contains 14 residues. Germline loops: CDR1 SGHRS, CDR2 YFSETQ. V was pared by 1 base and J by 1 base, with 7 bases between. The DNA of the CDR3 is TGCGCCAGCAGCTTGAAGACACGCACAGATACGCAGTATTTT. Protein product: CASSLKTRTDTQYF.

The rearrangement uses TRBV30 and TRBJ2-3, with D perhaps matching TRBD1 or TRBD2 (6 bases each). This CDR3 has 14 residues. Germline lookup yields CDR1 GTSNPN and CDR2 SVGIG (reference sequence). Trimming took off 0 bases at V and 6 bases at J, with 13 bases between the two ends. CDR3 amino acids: CAWSVGGRTDTQYF. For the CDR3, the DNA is TGTGCCTGGAGTGTCGGGGGCCGAACGGATACGCAGTATTTT.

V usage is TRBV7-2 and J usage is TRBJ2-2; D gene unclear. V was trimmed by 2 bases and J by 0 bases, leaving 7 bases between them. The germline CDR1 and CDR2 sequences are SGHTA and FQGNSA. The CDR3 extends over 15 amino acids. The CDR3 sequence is CASSLTRTNTGELFF. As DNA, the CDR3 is TGTGCCAGCAGCTTAACCAGAACGAACACCGGGGAGCTGTTTTTT. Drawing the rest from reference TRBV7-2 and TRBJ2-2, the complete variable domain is GAGVSQSPSNKVTEKGKDVELRCDPISGHTALYWYRQSLGQGLEFLIYFQGNSAPDKSGLPSDRFSAERTGGSVSTLTIQRTQQEDSAVYLCASSLTRTNTGELFFGEGSRLTVL.

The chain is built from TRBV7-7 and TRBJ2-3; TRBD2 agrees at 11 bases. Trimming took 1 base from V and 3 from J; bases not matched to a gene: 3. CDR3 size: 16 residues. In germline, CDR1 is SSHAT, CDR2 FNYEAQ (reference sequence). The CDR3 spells CASSLEIAGGTDTQYF. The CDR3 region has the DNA TGTGCCAGCAGCTTAGAGATAGCGGGAGGGACAGATACGCAGTATTTT.